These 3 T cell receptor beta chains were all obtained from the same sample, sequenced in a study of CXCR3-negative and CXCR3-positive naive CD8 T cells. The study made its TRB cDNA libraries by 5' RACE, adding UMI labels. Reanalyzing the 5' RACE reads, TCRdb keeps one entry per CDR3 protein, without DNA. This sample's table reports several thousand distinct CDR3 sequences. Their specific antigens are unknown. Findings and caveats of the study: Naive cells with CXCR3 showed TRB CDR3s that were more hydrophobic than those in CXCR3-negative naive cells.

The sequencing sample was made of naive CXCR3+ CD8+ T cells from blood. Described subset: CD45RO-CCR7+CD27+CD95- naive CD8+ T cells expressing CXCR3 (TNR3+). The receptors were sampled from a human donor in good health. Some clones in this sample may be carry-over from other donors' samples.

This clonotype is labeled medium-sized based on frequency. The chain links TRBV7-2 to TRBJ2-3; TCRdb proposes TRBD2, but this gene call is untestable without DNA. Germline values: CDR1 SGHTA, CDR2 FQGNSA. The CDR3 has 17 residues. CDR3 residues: CASSLALRGASTDTQYF.

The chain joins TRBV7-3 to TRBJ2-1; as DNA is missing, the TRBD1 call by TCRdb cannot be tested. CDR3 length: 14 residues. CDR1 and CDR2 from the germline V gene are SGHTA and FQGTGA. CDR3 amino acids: CASSFEGGFNEQFF.

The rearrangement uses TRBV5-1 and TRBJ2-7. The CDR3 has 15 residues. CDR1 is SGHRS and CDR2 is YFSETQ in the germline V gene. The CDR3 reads CASSLPGGSSYEQYF.